This T cell receptor beta chain appears in the sequencing data of a study of beta chain features in type 1 diabetes. Study details: Patients shared similar age, gender and cell yields with healthy donors.

Study-level findings and limits: Type 1 diabetes patients had TCRB CDR3s that were shorter (moderately but significantly so) in all four CD4+ subsets. It was not settled here whether HLA type affects TCRB rearrangement.

TCRB transcripts that were expressed got sequenced, as all of the isolated RNA had been reverse transcribed. Clones were sequenced by immunoSEQ multiplex PCR, and TCRdb holds only the in-frame ones, with some missing. The sample consists of hundreds of thousands of clones, around an eighth of them appearing once. The CDR3 is 15 amino acids. Germline CDR1 and CDR2: MNHEY and SVGAGI. The V gene lost 6 bases and the J gene lost 3 bases, with 18 bases spanning the gap. Comment on this clone: The antigen remains undetermined.

The chain is built from TRBV6-5 and TRBJ2-7; D is unclear. The sample taken for sequencing was naive CD4+ T cells from blood. The receptor was derived from a man aged 18-30 years with type 1 diabetes. Here the CDR3 DNA reads TGTGCCAGCAGGGGATTACCCCCGGAGAGCTACGAGCAGTACTTC. Protein sequence: CASRGLPPESYEQYF.